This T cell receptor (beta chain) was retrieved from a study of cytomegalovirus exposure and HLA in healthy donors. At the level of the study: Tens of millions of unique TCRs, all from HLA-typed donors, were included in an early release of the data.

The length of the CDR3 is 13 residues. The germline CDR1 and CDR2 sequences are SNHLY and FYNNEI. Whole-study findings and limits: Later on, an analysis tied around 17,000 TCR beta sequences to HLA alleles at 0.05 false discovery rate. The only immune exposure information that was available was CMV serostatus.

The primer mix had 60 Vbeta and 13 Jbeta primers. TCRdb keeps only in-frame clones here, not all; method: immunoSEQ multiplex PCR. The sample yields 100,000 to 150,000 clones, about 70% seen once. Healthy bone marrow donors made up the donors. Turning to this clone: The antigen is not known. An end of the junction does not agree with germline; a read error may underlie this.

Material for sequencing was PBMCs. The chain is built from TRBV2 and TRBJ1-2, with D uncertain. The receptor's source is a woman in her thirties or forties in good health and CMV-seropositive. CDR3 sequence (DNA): TGTGCCAGCAGTGAACTGTCTAACTATGGCCACACCTTC. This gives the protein CASSELSNYGHTF.